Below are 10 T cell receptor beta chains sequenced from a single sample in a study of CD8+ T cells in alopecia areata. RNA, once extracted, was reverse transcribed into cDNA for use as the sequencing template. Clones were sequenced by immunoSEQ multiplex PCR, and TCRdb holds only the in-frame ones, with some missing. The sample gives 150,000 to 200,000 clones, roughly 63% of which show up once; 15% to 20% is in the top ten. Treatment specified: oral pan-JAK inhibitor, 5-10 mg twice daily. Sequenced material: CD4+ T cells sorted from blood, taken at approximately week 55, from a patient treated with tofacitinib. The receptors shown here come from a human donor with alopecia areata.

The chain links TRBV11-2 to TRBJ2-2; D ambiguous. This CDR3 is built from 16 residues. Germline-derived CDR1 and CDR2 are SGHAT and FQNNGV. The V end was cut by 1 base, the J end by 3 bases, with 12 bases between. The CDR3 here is CASSLVRRGHTGELFF. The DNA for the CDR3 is TGTGCCAGCAGCTTAGTTCGGCGCGGTCACACCGGGGAGCTGTTTTTT.

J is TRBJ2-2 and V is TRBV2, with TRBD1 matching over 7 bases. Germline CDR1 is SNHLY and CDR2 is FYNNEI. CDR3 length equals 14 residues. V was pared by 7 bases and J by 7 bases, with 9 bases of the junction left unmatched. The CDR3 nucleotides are TGTGCCAGCATGGCTGACAGGGTTGGCGGGGAGCTGTTTTTT. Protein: CASMADRVGGELFF.

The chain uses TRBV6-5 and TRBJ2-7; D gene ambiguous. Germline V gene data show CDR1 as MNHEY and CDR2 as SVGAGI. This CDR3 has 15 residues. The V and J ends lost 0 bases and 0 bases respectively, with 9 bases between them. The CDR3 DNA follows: TGTGCCAGCAGTTACTCTGGCGAGGACTCCTACGAGCAGTACTTC. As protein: CASSYSGEDSYEQYF.

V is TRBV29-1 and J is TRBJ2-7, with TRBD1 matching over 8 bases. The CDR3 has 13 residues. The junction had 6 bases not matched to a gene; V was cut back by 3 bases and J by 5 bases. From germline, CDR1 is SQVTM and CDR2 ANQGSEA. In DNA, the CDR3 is TGCAGCGTTGAGGGGACAGGATTCAACGAGCAGTACTTC. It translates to CSVEGTGFNEQYF.

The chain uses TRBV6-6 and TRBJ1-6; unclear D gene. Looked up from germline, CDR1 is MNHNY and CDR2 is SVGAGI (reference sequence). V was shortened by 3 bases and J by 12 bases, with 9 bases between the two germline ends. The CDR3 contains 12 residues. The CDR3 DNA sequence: TGTGCCAGCAGTTATGGGAGGGAACCCCTCCACTTT. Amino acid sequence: CASSYGREPLHF.

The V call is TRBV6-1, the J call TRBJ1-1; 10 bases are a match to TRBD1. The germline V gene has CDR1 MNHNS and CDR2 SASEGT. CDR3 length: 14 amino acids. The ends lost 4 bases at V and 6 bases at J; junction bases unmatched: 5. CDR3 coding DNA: TGTGCCAGCAGTGCGTCCGGGACAGGGGCTGAAGCTTTCTTT. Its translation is CASSASGTGAEAFF.

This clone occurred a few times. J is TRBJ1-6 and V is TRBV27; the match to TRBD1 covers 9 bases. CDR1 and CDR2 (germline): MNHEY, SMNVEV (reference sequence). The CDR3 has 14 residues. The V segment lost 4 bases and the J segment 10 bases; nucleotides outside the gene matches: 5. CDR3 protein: CASSWGTGLSPLHF. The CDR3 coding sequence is TGTGCCAGCAGTTGGGGGACAGGGTTGTCACCCCTCCACTTT.

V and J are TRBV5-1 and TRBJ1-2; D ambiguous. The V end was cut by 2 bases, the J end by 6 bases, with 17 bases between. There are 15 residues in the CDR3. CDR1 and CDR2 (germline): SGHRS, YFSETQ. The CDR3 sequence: CASSLDPAEADGYTF. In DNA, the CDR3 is TGCGCCAGCAGCTTAGATCCCGCCGAGGCCGATGGCTACACCTTC.

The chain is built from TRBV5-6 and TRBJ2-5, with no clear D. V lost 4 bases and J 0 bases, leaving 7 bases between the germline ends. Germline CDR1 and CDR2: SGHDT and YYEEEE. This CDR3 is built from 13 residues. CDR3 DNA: TGTGCCAGCAGCCGGACGGACCAAGAGACCCAGTACTTC. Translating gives CASSRTDQETQYF. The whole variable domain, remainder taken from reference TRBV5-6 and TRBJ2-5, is DAGVTQSPTHLIKTRGQQVTLRCSPKSGHDTVSWYQQALGQGPQFIFQYYEEEERQRGNFPDRFSGHQFPNYSSELNVNALLLGDSALYLCASSRTDQETQYFGPGTRLLVL.

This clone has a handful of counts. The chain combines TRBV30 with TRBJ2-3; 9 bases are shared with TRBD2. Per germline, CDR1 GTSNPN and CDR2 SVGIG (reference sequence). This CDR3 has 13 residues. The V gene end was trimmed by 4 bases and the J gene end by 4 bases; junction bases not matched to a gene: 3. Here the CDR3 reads CAWTSGMSDTQYF. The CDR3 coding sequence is TGTGCCTGGACTAGCGGGATGTCAGATACGCAGTATTTT.